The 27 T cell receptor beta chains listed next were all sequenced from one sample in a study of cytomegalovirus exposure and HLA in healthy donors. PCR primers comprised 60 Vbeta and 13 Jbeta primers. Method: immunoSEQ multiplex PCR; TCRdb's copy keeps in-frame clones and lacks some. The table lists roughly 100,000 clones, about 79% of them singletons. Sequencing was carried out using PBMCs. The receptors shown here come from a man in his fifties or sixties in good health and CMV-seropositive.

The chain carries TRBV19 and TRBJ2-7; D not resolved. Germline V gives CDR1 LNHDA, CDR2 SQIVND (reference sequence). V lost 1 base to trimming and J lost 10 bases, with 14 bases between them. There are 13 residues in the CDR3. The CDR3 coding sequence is TGTGCCAGTAGTATAGCCCGTCTTGGAGAACAGTACTTC. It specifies CASSIARLGEQYF.

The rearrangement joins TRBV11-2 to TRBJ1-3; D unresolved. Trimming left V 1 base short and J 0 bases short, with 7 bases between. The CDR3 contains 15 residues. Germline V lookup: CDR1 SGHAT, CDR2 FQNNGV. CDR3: CASSLGHHSGNTIYF. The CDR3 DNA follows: TGTGCCAGCAGCTTAGGACACCACTCTGGAAACACCATATATTTT.

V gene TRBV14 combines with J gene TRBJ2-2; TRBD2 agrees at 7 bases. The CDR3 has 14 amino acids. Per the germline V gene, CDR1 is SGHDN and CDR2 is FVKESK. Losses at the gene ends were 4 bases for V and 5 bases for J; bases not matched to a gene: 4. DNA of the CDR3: TGTGCCAGCAGCCCCGCCGGGGGGACCGGGGAGCTGTTTTTT. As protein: CASSPAGGTGELFF. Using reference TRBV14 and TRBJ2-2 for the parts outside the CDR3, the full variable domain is EAGVTQFPSHSVIEKGQTVTLRCDPISGHDNLYWYRRVMGKEIKFLLHFVKESKQDESGMPNNRFLAERTGGTYSTLKVQPAELEDSGVYFCASSPAGGTGELFFGEGSRLTVL.

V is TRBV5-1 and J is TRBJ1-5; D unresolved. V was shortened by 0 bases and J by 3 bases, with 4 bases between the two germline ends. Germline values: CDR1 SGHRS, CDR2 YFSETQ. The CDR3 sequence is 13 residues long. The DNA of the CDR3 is TGCGCCAGCAGCTTGGTAGACAATCAGCCCCAGCATTTT. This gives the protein CASSLVDNQPQHF. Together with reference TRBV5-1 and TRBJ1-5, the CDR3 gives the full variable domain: KAGVTQTPRYLIKTRGQQVTLSCSPISGHRSVSWYQQTPGQGLQFLFEYFSETQRNKGNFPGRFSGRQFSNSRSEMNVSTLELGDSALYLCASSLVDNQPQHFGDGTRLSIL.

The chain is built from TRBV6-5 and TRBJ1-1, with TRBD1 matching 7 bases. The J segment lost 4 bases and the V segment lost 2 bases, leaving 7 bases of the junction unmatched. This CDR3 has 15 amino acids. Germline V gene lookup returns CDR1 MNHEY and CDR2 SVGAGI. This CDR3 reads CASSYEDRPGTEAFF. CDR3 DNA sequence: TGTGCCAGCAGTTACGAGGACAGGCCTGGCACTGAAGCTTTCTTT.

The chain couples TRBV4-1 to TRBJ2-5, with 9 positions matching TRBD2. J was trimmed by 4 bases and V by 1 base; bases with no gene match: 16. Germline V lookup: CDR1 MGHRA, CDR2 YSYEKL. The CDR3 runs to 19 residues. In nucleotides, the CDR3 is TGCGCCAGCAGCCAAGGGGGTTCTCGGGGCGGGAGGGCCGCAGAGACCCAGTACTTC. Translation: CASSQGGSRGGRAAETQYF.

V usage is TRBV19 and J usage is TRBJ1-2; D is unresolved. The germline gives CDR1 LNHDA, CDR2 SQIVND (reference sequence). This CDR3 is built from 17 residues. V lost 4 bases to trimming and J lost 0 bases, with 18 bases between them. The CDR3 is CASSNPKRLAANYGYTF. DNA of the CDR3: TGTGCCAGTAGTAACCCAAAGAGATTGGCGGCTAACTATGGCTACACCTTC. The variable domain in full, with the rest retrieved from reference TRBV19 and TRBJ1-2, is DGGITQSPKYLFRKEGQNVTLSCEQNLNHDAMYWYRQDPGQGLRLIYYSQIVNDFQKGDIAEGYSVSREKKESFPLTVTSAQKNPTAFYLCASSNPKRLAANYGYTFGSGTRLTVV.

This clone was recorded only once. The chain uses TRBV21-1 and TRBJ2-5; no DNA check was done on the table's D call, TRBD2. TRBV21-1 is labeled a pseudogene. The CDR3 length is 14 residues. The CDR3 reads CASSETGIGETQYF. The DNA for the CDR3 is TGTGCCAGCAGTGAGACCGGGATAGGGGAGACCCAGTACTTC.

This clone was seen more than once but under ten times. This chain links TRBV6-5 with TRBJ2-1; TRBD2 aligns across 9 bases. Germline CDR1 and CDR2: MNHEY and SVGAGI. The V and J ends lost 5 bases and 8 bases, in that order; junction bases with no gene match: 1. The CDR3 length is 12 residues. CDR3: CASSGTSYEQFF. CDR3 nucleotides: TGTGCCAGCAGTGGGACTAGCTATGAGCAGTTCTTC.

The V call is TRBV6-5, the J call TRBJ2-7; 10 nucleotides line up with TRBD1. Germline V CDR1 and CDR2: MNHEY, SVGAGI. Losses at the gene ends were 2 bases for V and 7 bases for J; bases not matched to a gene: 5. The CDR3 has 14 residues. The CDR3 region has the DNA TGTGCCAGCAGTTACGGACAGGGGGTGGGGGAGCAGTACTTC. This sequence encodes CASSYGQGVGEQYF.

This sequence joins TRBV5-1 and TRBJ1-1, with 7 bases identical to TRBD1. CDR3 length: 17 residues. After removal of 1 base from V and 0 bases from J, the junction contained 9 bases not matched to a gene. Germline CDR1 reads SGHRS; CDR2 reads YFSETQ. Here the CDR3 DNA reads TGCGCCAGCAGCTTGTTCGGGACAGCCGACATGAACACTGAAGCTTTCTTT. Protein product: CASSLFGTADMNTEAFF. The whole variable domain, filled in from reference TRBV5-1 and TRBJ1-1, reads KAGVTQTPRYLIKTRGQQVTLSCSPISGHRSVSWYQQTPGQGLQFLFEYFSETQRNKGNFPGRFSGRQFSNSRSEMNVSTLELGDSALYLCASSLFGTADMNTEAFFGQGTRLTVV.

Here the CDR3 reads CASSGWSPGTEAFF. The DNA for the CDR3 is TGTGCCAGCAGTGGATGGTCCCCGGGGACTGAAGCTTTCTTT. This chain links TRBV25-1 with TRBJ1-1; D gene uncertain. Between the trimmed V and J ends, which lost 4 bases and 5 bases, there was a span of 14 bases. The CDR3 is made up of 14 amino acids. CDR1 and CDR2 from the germline V gene are MGHDK and SYGVNS.

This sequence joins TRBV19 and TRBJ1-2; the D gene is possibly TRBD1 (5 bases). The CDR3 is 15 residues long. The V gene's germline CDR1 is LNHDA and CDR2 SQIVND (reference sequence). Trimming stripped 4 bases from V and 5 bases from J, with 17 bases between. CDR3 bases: TGTGCCAGTAGTAGCGGGACCGGGAGGGATTATGGCTACACCTTC. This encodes CASSSGTGRDYGYTF.

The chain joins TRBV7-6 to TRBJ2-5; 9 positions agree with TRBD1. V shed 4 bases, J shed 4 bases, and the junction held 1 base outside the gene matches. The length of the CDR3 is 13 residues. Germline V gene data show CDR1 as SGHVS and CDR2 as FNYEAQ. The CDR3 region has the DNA TGTGCCAGCAGCTACAGGGGGCGAGAGACCCAGTACTTC. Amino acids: CASSYRGRETQYF.

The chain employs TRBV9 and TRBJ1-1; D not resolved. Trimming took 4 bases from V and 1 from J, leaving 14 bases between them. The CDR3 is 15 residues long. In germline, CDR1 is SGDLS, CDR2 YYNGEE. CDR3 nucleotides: TGTGCCAGCAGCACGACGGGGTTTCCGAACACTGAAGCTTTCTTT. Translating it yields CASSTTGFPNTEAFF.

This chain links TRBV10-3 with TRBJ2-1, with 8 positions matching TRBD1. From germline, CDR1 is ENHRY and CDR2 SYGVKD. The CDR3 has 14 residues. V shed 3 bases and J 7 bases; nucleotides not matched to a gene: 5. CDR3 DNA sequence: TGTGCCATCAGTGACGGACAGGGTGGAAATGAGCAGTTCTTC. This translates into CAISDGQGGNEQFF.

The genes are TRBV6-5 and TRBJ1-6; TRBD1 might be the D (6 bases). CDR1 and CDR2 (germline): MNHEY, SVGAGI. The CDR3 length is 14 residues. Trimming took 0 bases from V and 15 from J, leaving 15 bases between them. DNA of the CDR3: TGTGCCAGCAGTTACTCCCAGGGGCCGCTCCTCCTCCACTTT. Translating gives CASSYSQGPLLLHF.

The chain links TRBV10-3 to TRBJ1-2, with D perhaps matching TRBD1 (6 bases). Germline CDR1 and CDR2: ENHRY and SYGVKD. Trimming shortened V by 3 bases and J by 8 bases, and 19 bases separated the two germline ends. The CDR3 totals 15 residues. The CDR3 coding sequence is TGTGCCATCAGTGAAGTACGTTCGGACAGAGGCGGCTACACCTTC. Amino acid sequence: CAISEVRSDRGGYTF.

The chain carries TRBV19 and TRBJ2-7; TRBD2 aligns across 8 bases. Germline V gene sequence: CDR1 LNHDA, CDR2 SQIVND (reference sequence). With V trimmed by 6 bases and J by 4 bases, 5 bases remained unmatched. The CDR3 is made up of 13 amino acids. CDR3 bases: TGTGCCAGTAGCCAAACTAGCGGTTACGAGCAGTACTTC. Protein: CASSQTSGYEQYF.

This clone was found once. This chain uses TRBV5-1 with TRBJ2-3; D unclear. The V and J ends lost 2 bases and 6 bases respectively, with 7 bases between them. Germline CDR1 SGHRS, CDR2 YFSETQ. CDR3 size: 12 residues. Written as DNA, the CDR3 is TGCGCCAGCAGCTTCCTATGGGATACGCAGTATTTT. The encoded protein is CASSFLWDTQYF.

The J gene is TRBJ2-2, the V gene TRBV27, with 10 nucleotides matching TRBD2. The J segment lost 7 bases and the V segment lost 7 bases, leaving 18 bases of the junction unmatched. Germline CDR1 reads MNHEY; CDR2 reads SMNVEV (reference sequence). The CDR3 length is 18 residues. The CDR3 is CASKTTSGRASFGGELFF. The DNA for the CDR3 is TGTGCCAGCAAAACCACCAGCGGGAGGGCCTCATTTGGCGGGGAGCTGTTTTTT.

CDR3: CASSLVEDQPQHF. CDR3 DNA: TGTGCCAGCAGCTTAGTGGAGGATCAGCCCCAGCATTTT. The chain combines TRBV7-9 with TRBJ1-5; no reliable D call. Per the germline V gene, CDR1 is SEHNR and CDR2 is FQNEAQ (reference sequence). The V end was cut by 1 base, the J end by 5 bases, with 6 bases between. This CDR3 region has 13 residues.

CDR3 in amino acids: CASSLGRGLKDEQYF. CDR3 DNA: TGTGCCAGCAGCTTAGGAAGGGGGCTTAAGGACGAGCAGTACTTC. V is TRBV11-2 and J is TRBJ2-7; TRBD1 aligns across 7 bases. V shed 1 base, J shed 5 bases, and the junction held 8 bases outside the gene matches. The CDR3 sequence is 15 residues long. The V gene's germline CDR1 is SGHAT and CDR2 FQNNGV.

DNA of the CDR3: TGTGCCAGCAGCAGAGGAGGGCAGGGAATCAATCAGCCCCAGCATTTT. Its protein is CASSRGGQGINQPQHF. J is TRBJ1-5 and V is TRBV21-1. TRBV21-1 is recorded as a pseudogene. There are 16 residues in the CDR3.

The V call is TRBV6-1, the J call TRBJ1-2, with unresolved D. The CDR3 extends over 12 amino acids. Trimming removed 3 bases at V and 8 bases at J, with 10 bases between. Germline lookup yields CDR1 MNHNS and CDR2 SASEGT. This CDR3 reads CASSDSSEGYTF. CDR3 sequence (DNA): TGTGCCAGCAGTGATTCTTCGGAGGGCTACACCTTC.

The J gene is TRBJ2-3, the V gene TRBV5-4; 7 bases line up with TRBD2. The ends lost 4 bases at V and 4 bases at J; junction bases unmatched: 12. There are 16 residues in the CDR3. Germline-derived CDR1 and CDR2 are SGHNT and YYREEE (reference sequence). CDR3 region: CASSPSPGGGPDTQYF. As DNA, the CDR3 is TGTGCCAGCAGCCCATCCCCGGGGGGAGGCCCAGATACGCAGTATTTT. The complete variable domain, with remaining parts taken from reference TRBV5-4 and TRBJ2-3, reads ETGVTQSPTHLIKTRGQQVTLRCSSQSGHNTVSWYQQALGQGPQFIFQYYREEENGRGNFPPRFSGLQFPNYSSELNVNALELDDSALYLCASSPSPGGGPDTQYFGPGTRLTVL.

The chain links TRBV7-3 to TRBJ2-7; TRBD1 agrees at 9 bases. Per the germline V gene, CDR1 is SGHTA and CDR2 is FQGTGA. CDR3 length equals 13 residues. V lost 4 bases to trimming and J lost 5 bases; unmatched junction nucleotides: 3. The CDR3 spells CASSSGQGNEQYF. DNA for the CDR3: TGTGCCAGCAGCTCAGGACAGGGGAACGAGCAGTACTTC.